The TCR beta chain under discussion was sequenced for a study of blood T cells in healthy people across ages. Study overall: Roughly one uniquely barcoded beta molecule per two T cells was captured.

For the second PCR, which ran for roughly 7 to 11 cycles, a sample-barcoded 5' primer and a J-beta primer mix were used. Every cDNA molecule bore a tag from a template-switch adaptor containing 12 random nucleotides. TCRdb reprocessed the 5' RACE reads with MiXCR, giving one entry per CDR3 protein. In the table there are hundreds of thousands of distinct CDR3 sequences, 45% to 50% of which are singletons. The ends lost 6 bases at V and 4 bases at J; junction bases unmatched: 7. CDR3 length: 13 residues. Looked up from germline, CDR1 is SGHRS and CDR2 is YFSETQ. Isolation recovered at least 6.5 million PBMCs from every sample.

Sequenced sample: blood. The gene calls are TRBV5-1 and TRBJ2-7; 7 bases line up with TRBD2. The origin of this receptor is a woman in her sixties or seventies in good health. The CDR3 nucleotides read TGCGCCAGCAAAGCTAGCGGAGGTTACGAGCAGTACTTC. It yields the protein CASKASGGYEQYF.